These 9 T cell receptor beta chains were all obtained from the same sample, sequenced in a study of human T cells and chemical hapten exposure. TCRdb ran MiXCR on the RACE reads and lists one entry per CDR3 protein. The sample lists fewer than 200,000 distinct CDR3 sequences, roughly 25% occurring once. Time point indicated: patch test 3, about 24 weeks after DPC sensitization. Treatment: therapeutic diphenylcyclopropenone sensitization with weekly scalp DPC. The sample here was whole blood, taken in connection with sensitization to the hapten diphenylcyclopropenone (DPC). The source is a woman younger than 35 with alopecia areata. Some clones in this sample may be carry-over from other donors' samples.

This clonotype was picked up a small number of times. V usage is TRBV12-3 or TRBV12-4 and J usage is TRBJ2-1; D call uncertain. Trimming removed 7 bases at V and 7 bases at J, with 17 bases between. The CDR3 extends over 14 amino acids. The CDR3 region has the DNA TGTGCCAGCATTCCTTTCGGGCGGATTAATGAGCAGTTCTTC. Residues: CASIPFGRINEQFF.

The genes are TRBV27 and TRBJ2-1, with a weak D call TRBD1 (5 bases). This CDR3 has 14 residues. Trimming shortened V by 3 bases and J by 4 bases, and 10 bases separated the two germline ends. Germline CDR1 MNHEY, CDR2 SMNVEV (reference sequence). The CDR3 reads CASSFGALYNEQFF. The CDR3 coding sequence is TGTGCCAGCAGTTTTGGGGCCCTTTACAATGAGCAGTTCTTC.

This CDR3 reads CASSSRINEQYF. The CDR3, as DNA: TGTGCCAGCAGTTCCCGGATCAACGAGCAGTACTTC. V is TRBV6-5 and J is TRBJ2-7; D uncertain. The V end was cut by 4 bases, the J end by 5 bases, with 9 bases between. CDR1 and CDR2 (germline): MNHEY, SVGAGI. CDR3 length: 12 residues.

This clonotype came up a few times. The gene calls are TRBV30 and TRBJ1-1; D is perhaps TRBD1 (5 bases). CDR1 is GTSNPN and CDR2 is SVGIG in the germline V gene (reference sequence). V was shortened by 1 base and J by 3 bases, with 9 bases between the two germline ends. This CDR3 is built from 13 residues. The CDR3 DNA follows: TGTGCCTGGAGTGAGGTGGGGGACACTGAAGCTTTCTTT. Translated: CAWSEVGDTEAFF.

This chain joins TRBV6-2 or TRBV6-3 and TRBJ1-1, with D hard to call. V dropped 9 bases and J dropped 1 base, with 12 bases sitting between them. The CDR3 covers 13 residues. Germline V gene lookup returns CDR1 MNHEY and CDR2 SVGEGT. The DNA of the CDR3 is TGTGCCAGTAAAATCGGTCGGAACACTGAAGCTTTCTTT. It is translated as CASKIGRNTEAFF.

The chain couples TRBV29-1 to TRBJ1-4, with D maybe TRBD1 (5 bases). From germline, CDR1 is SQVTM and CDR2 ANQGSEA. With 6 bases removed from V and 6 bases from J, the gap between germline ends came to 17 bases. The length of the CDR3 is 14 residues. The CDR3 nucleotides read TGCAGCGTCCTGGGGGACGTGCAGGATGAAAAACTGTTTTTT. This sequence encodes CSVLGDVQDEKLFF.

The chain has TRBV7-9 and TRBJ1-1; maybe TRBD1 (5 bases). The germline V gene encodes CDR1 SEHNR and CDR2 FQNEAQ (reference sequence). The CDR3 is 15 amino acids. Trimming removed 1 base at V and 4 bases at J, with 13 bases between. Here the CDR3 DNA reads TGTGCCAGCAGCTTAGGGACACCAGGGACCACTGAAGCTTTCTTT. Its protein product is CASSLGTPGTTEAFF.

This clonotype was found once. The J gene is TRBJ2-7, the V gene TRBV29-1; possible D gene TRBD1, 6 bases. The CDR3 loop spans 11 amino acids. Germline-derived CDR1 and CDR2 are SQVTM and ANQGSEA. Deletions cut 4 bases from V and 2 bases from J, with 6 bases between. CDR3 sequence (DNA): TGCAGCGTTGGGGACACCTACGAGCAGTACTTC. Translated, it gives CSVGDTYEQYF.

This chain links TRBV12-3 or TRBV12-4 with TRBJ2-5; a possible D gene is TRBD1 (5 bases). This CDR3 region has 13 residues. Between the trimmed V and J ends, which lost 4 bases and 1 base, there was a span of 7 bases. This CDR3 is CASSYDSQETQYF. In nucleotides, the CDR3 is TGTGCCAGCAGTTATGACAGCCAAGAGACCCAGTACTTC.